This entry describes one TCR beta chain. Antigen unknown. These data come from a study of T cell responses to AZD1222 COVID-19 vaccine. Germline-derived CDR1 and CDR2 are SGHTA and FQGNSA. The CDR3 runs to 16 residues. V was trimmed by 1 base and J by 0 bases, leaving 13 bases between them. Assay used: immunoSEQ multiplex PCR; TCRdb lists only in-frame clones, some missing. The table has around 170,000 clones, nearly 95% seen once. Overall study results and limits: There were vaccine-associated CD4 TCRs across spike, dominant at 160-218 and 743-854. The peak T cell response came first, and repertoires were sampled only after it. Two AZD1222 doses significantly raised spike-specific TCR breadth and depth over controls. Epitopes outside B.1.351 and B.1.1.7 mutated regions reportedly drew nearly half of spike TCRs.

The genes are TRBV7-2 and TRBJ2-7, with D unclear. This receptor was taken from an adult who received the AZD1222 COVID-19 vaccine. The sequencing used peripheral blood, collected 28 days after the second AZD1222 dose. The CDR3 loop is CASSLEFRDTSYEQYF. CDR3 DNA sequence: TGTGCCAGCAGCTTAGAGTTTAGGGATACCTCCTACGAGCAGTACTTC.